The 32 T cell receptor beta chains below all came from one sample that was sequenced in a study of OX40 agonist ivuxolimab in advanced cancers. Method: immunoSEQ multiplex PCR; TCRdb's copy keeps in-frame clones and lacks some. Counted here are approximately 66,000 clones, approximately 86% occurring once; the ten biggest clones make up about 0.78%. The material was CD4+ or CD8+ T cells sorted from blood, obtained in a trial of the OX40 agonist ivuxolimab. These receptors were collected from an adult with an advanced solid tumor such as melanoma, head and neck, liver or kidney cancer.

The chain couples TRBV6-1 to TRBJ2-1; 12 bases are a match to TRBD2. CDR3 length equals 12 residues. Germline V gene lookup returns CDR1 MNHNS and CDR2 SASEGT. Trimming cost V 5 bases and J 10 bases; bases outside gene matches: 0. CDR3 in amino acids: CASSLAGGEQFF. In DNA form, the CDR3 reads TGTGCCAGCAGTCTAGCGGGGGGGGAGCAGTTCTTC.

In its sample, this clone was seen once. The chain recombines TRBV16 with TRBJ1-2, with D possibly matching TRBD1 (6 bases). This CDR3 has 17 residues. Germline V lookup: CDR1 KGHSY, CDR2 FQNENV. Trimming left V 0 bases short and J 4 bases short, with 18 bases between. Here the CDR3 reads CASSQSRSGATRYGYTF. In nucleotides, the CDR3 is TGTGCCAGCAGCCAATCGAGATCAGGGGCCACCCGCTATGGCTACACCTTC.

The chain uses TRBV28 and TRBJ1-2; D call uncertain. This CDR3 comprises 12 residues. V shed 5 bases and J shed 2 bases, with 6 bases lying between them. The germline V gene has CDR1 MDHEN and CDR2 SYDVKM. DNA of the CDR3: TGTGCCAGCAGTGGAGGGAACTATGGCTACACCTTC. Translating it yields CASSGGNYGYTF.

The chain links TRBV5-1 to TRBJ2-5; TRBD2 matches 8 bases. The V and J ends lost 4 bases and 4 bases, in that order; junction bases with no gene match: 9. Germline values: CDR1 SGHRS, CDR2 YFSETQ. The CDR3 is 15 amino acids. The CDR3 DNA follows: TGCGCCAGCAGCCGGGAGGGTTGGAAGGGAGAGACCCAGTACTTC. Residues: CASSREGWKGETQYF.

The chain is built from TRBV15 and TRBJ2-5, with a weak D call TRBD1 (6 bases). The germline V gene encodes CDR1 LNHNV and CDR2 YYDKDF (reference sequence). Trimming cost V 0 bases and J 4 bases, with 12 bases left between them. The length of the CDR3 is 15 residues. The CDR3 loop is CATSRDLRGSETQYF. CDR3 DNA: TGTGCCACCAGCAGAGATCTAAGGGGGTCAGAGACCCAGTACTTC. The full variable domain, completed using reference TRBV15 and TRBJ2-5, is DAMVIQNPRYQVTQFGKPVTLSCSQTLNHNVMYWYQQKSSQAPKLLFHYYDKDFNNEADTPDNFQSRRPNTSFCFLDIRSPGLGDTAMYLCATSRDLRGSETQYFGPGTRLLVL.

This chain's CDR3 is CASSRYGGNYGYTF. The CDR3 DNA is TGTGCCAGCAGCCGATACGGGGGAAACTATGGCTACACCTTC. The chain carries TRBV27 and TRBJ1-2; maybe TRBD1 (5 bases). Per germline, CDR1 MNHEY and CDR2 SMNVEV (reference sequence). The CDR3 runs 14 residues. The V gene lost 6 bases and the J gene lost 2 bases, with 13 bases spanning the gap.

The chain combines TRBV7-8 with TRBJ2-7; 14 bases fit TRBD2. V lost 3 bases, J lost 3 bases, and 7 bases stayed unmatched. This CDR3 is 17 amino acids long. The germline gives CDR1 SGHVS, CDR2 FQNEAQ. CDR3 DNA: TGTGCCAGCAGCTTGCAGGTGGGACTAGCGGGAGACTACGAGCAGTACTTC. Protein product: CASSLQVGLAGDYEQYF. Supplemented by reference TRBV7-8 and TRBJ2-7, the full variable domain reads GAGVSQSPRYKVAKRGQDVALRCDPISGHVSLFWYQQALGQGPEFLTYFQNEAQLDKSGLPSDRFFAERPEGSVSTLKIQRTQQEDSAVYLCASSLQVGLAGDYEQYFGPGTRLTVT.

This clone was detected once. The J gene is TRBJ2-5, the V gene TRBV6-1; D is ambiguous. Between the trimmed V and J ends, which lost 1 base and 7 bases, there was a span of 10 bases. The CDR3 extends over 13 amino acids. CDR1 MNHNS and CDR2 SASEGT come from the germline V gene. The CDR3 bases are TGTGCCAGCAGTGAAGTAGGAGTGCGGACCCAGTACTTC. Protein: CASSEVGVRTQYF.

The chain carries TRBV6-5 and TRBJ2-2; 10 bases fit TRBD2. From germline, CDR1 is MNHEY and CDR2 SVGAGI. The junction had 2 bases not matched to a gene; V was cut back by 6 bases and J by 1 base. This CDR3 has 15 residues. The chain's CDR3 is CASSLAGVNTGELFF. In nucleotides, the CDR3 is TGTGCCAGCAGCCTAGCGGGAGTGAACACCGGGGAGCTGTTTTTT.

The chain is built from TRBV6-1 and TRBJ2-3, with a tentative D call TRBD1 (5 bases). V was trimmed by 2 bases and J by 3 bases, leaving 12 bases between them. The V gene's germline CDR1 is MNHNS and CDR2 SASEGT. The CDR3 sequence is 15 residues long. CDR3 amino acids: CASSERPGLTDTQYF. CDR3 in DNA: TGTGCCAGCAGTGAAAGGCCAGGGCTGACAGATACGCAGTATTTT.

The chain recombines TRBV7-3 with TRBJ2-1; the D is unclear. There are 13 residues in the CDR3. The V gene lost 5 bases and the J gene lost 5 bases, with 10 bases spanning the gap. Germline lookup yields CDR1 SGHTA and CDR2 FQGTGA. The DNA for the CDR3 is TGTGCCAGCAGCCCAAGCCGAAACAATGAGCAGTTCTTC. Translated: CASSPSRNNEQFF.

This clone was detected only once. This chain joins TRBV28 and TRBJ2-7; weak D call: TRBD1 (6 bases). The CDR3 is 13 residues long. Trimming removed 7 bases from V and 4 bases from J, with 14 bases in between. Germline-derived CDR1 and CDR2 are MDHEN and SYDVKM. The CDR3 DNA is TGTGCCAGCATGAGGGGACAACCTTACGAGCAGTACTTC. It encodes CASMRGQPYEQYF.

The J gene is TRBJ1-2, the V gene TRBV11-2; 7 positions match TRBD1. The germline gives CDR1 SGHAT, CDR2 FQNNGV. V lost 3 bases and J lost 0; bases outside the gene matches: 7. This CDR3 contains 16 residues. The CDR3 protein is CASSFYPGQTNYGYTF. The DNA of the CDR3 is TGTGCCAGCAGCTTTTACCCGGGACAGACTAACTATGGCTACACCTTC.

The chain joins TRBV29-1 to TRBJ2-3; 7 bases line up with TRBD2. Germline V gives CDR1 SQVTM, CDR2 ANQGSEA. The trim removed 3 bases at V and 2 bases at J, leaving 8 bases unmatched. This CDR3 has 15 residues. As DNA, the CDR3 is TGCAGCGTTGATGGTGGGGGGGTTTTCACAGATACGCAGTATTTT. Translated: CSVDGGGVFTDTQYF.

This clone was seen only a few times. The chain employs TRBV29-1 and TRBJ1-2; 9 nucleotides agree with TRBD1. The V and J ends lost 4 bases and 4 bases, in that order; junction bases with no gene match: 4. This CDR3 contains 13 residues. CDR1 and CDR2 (germline): SQVTM, ANQGSEA. CDR3 bases: TGCAGCGTTGGATTGACAGGGGGCTATGGCTACACCTTC. Amino acid sequence: CSVGLTGGYGYTF.

The chain recombines TRBV10-3 with TRBJ1-1; TRBD1 aligns across 8 bases. Germline V gene data show CDR1 as ENHRY and CDR2 as SYGVKD. Trimming took 10 bases from V and 2 from J; bases not matched to a gene: 6. The CDR3 is 13 residues long. As DNA, the CDR3 is TGTGCCACAGGGGGCATGGTTAACACTGAAGCTTTCTTT. Protein: CATGGMVNTEAFF.

The chain uses TRBV2 and TRBJ1-6; a possible D gene is TRBD1 (6 bases). This CDR3 has 14 residues. V shed 5 bases and J shed 10 bases, with 15 bases lying between them. Per germline, CDR1 SNHLY and CDR2 FYNNEI. The CDR3 region has the DNA TGTGCCAGCAGTTACGGGGGGCTCCAATCACCCCTCCACTTT. Translating it yields CASSYGGLQSPLHF.

The genes are TRBV7-6 and TRBJ1-6; the D gene is possibly TRBD1 (6 bases). Germline V gives CDR1 SGHVS, CDR2 FNYEAQ. This CDR3 is 16 amino acids long. V lost 5 bases to trimming and J lost 0 bases, with 11 bases between them. The CDR3 is CASSARDTSYNSPLHF. The CDR3 nucleotides read TGTGCCAGCAGCGCTCGGGACACCTCCTATAATTCACCCCTCCACTTT.

A few counts support this clone. The rearrangement links TRBV10-1 to TRBJ1-4; D possibly corresponds to TRBD1 (5 bases). The ends were cut back, 4 bases at V and 7 bases at J, with 13 bases in the middle. Per the germline V gene, CDR1 is WNHNN and CDR2 is SYGVQD (reference sequence). The CDR3 has 14 residues. The CDR3 coding sequence is TGCGCCAGCAGTGGCGGGGAGGGGACTGAAAAACTGTTTTTT. Amino acids: CASSGGEGTEKLFF.

J is TRBJ2-7 and V is TRBV19, with D unclear. The CDR3 is 13 amino acids. The V gene's germline CDR1 is LNHDA and CDR2 SQIVND (reference sequence). Trimming pared 5 bases from V and 6 bases from J, leaving 14 bases between. CDR3 nucleotide sequence: TGTGCCAGTAGTCAGAGAGCCCTAGGCGAGCAGTACTTC. It translates to CASSQRALGEQYF.

This clone was counted a single time. CDR3 nucleotide sequence: TGCGCCAGCAGCCAAGATGGAGGGTTTCAGCCCCAGCATTTT. Its protein product is CASSQDGGFQPQHF. The chain uses TRBV4-3 and TRBJ1-5; D remains ambiguous. Trimming cost V 0 bases and J 6 bases, with 9 bases left between them. The CDR3 runs to 14 residues. CDR1 is LGHNA and CDR2 is YSLEER in the germline V gene.

This rearrangement joins TRBV6-5 to TRBJ1-6; D remains unclear. Trimming took off 3 bases at V and 1 base at J, with 10 bases between the two ends. The CDR3 loop spans 16 amino acids. Germline V CDR1 and CDR2: MNHEY, SVGAGI. The CDR3 reads CASSYSGLSYNSPLHF. The CDR3 DNA follows: TGTGCCAGCAGTTATTCCGGGTTGTCCTATAATTCACCCCTCCACTTT.

The chain uses TRBV6-6 and TRBJ1-5; 11 bases map to TRBD1. Germline V gives CDR1 MNHNY, CDR2 SVGAGI (reference sequence). The CDR3 covers 16 residues. Trimming at V came to 2 bases and at J to 4 bases, leaving 4 bases not matched to a gene. The chain's CDR3 is CASSYHRDRGNQPQHF. The CDR3 DNA reads TGTGCCAGCAGTTACCACCGGGACAGGGGGAATCAGCCCCAGCATTTT.

The genes are TRBV6-4 and TRBJ1-5; unclear D gene. Germline V CDR1 and CDR2: MRHNA, SNTAGT. The CDR3 is made up of 13 amino acids. Trimming took 3 bases from V and 6 from J, leaving 9 bases between them. The CDR3 region is CASSETAGQPQHF. The CDR3 DNA reads as TGTGCCAGCAGTGAAACCGCCGGTCAGCCCCAGCATTTT.

The chain combines TRBV5-1 with TRBJ2-7; 7 bases line up with TRBD1. The V and J ends lost 3 bases and 10 bases, in that order; junction bases with no gene match: 7. Germline V gene sequence: CDR1 SGHRS, CDR2 YFSETQ. CDR3 size: 12 residues. The CDR3 is CASSSTGWEQYF. In nucleotides, the CDR3 is TGCGCCAGCAGCTCGACAGGGTGGGAACAGTACTTC.

The chain has TRBV4-1 and TRBJ2-5, with a weak D call TRBD1 (5 bases). Germline CDR1 MGHRA, CDR2 YSYEKL. Between the trimmed V and J ends, which lost 0 bases and 5 bases, there was a span of 13 bases. This CDR3 has 15 amino acids. The CDR3 nucleotides read TGCGCCAGCAGCCAAGATAGGGGTCTTTCGGAGACCCAGTACTTC. Translating gives CASSQDRGLSETQYF.

This rearrangement joins TRBV30 to TRBJ2-6; D ambiguous. V lost 4 bases and J lost 0, with 10 bases in between. The CDR3 extends over 15 amino acids. In germline, CDR1 is GTSNPN, CDR2 SVGIG (reference sequence). The CDR3 here is CAWMFGLSGANVLTF. CDR3 nucleotides: TGTGCCTGGATGTTCGGTCTCTCTGGGGCCAACGTCCTGACTTTC.

The CDR3 bases are TGTGCCAGCAGCTTAGGCGGACAGACTGAAGCTTTCTTT. Its translation: CASSLGGQTEAFF. The chain is built from TRBV11-2 and TRBJ1-1, with D possibly TRBD1 on 6 matching bases. CDR3 size: 13 residues. Germline V lookup: CDR1 SGHAT, CDR2 FQNNGV. V was trimmed by 1 base and J by 5 bases, leaving 8 bases between them.

The genes are TRBV7-2 and TRBJ1-2; D call uncertain. V was pared by 6 bases and J by 4 bases, with 12 bases between. The CDR3 extends over 13 amino acids. The germline V gene has CDR1 SGHTA and CDR2 FQGNSA. This CDR3 is CASRQSGGYGYTF. The CDR3 bases are TGTGCCAGCAGACAGTCCGGCGGCTATGGCTACACCTTC. Complete variable domain (other parts from reference TRBV7-2 and TRBJ1-2): GAGVSQSPSNKVTEKGKDVELRCDPISGHTALYWYRQSLGQGLEFLIYFQGNSAPDKSGLPSDRFSAERTGGSVSTLTIQRTQQEDSAVYLCASRQSGGYGYTFGSGTRLTVV.

The rearrangement links TRBV12-1 to TRBJ1-2; the table calls TRBD1, which could not be checked here. TRBV12-1 is shown as a pseudogene. This CDR3 contains 15 residues. CDR3 protein: CASSLKQGRDYGYTF. DNA for the CDR3: TGTGCCAGCAGCCTAAAACAGGGTAGGGACTATGGCTACACCTTC.

V usage is TRBV6-1 and J usage is TRBJ2-7; D call uncertain. The CDR3 is 11 amino acids. Germline V gene data show CDR1 as MNHNS and CDR2 as SASEGT. The V gene lost 4 bases and the J gene lost 2 bases, with 3 bases spanning the gap. The CDR3 spells CASSGAYEQYF. The CDR3 bases are TGTGCCAGCAGTGGGGCCTACGAGCAGTACTTC.

This rearrangement joins TRBV6-5 to TRBJ2-3; D unclear. Germline V gene data show CDR1 as MNHEY and CDR2 as SVGAGI. V was clipped by 2 bases and J by 2 bases, with 5 bases between them. The CDR3 sequence is 13 residues long. Here the CDR3 reads CASSYTVTDTQYF. The CDR3 DNA reads as TGTGCCAGCAGTTACACCGTCACAGATACGCAGTATTTT.